This T cell receptor (beta chain) was retrieved from a study of T-cell reconstitution after alpha-beta-depleted transplantation in children. Trimming removed 0 bases from V and 0 bases from J, with 13 bases in between. Germline V gene sequence: CDR1 SGHRS, CDR2 YFSETQ. The CDR3 contains 17 residues. Broader study findings: Counts and diversity of T cells one year after transplant came mostly from newly produced T cells.

Of note for this clonotype: Its target is unknown.

The TCRbeta library was prepared with unique molecular identifiers. In TCRdb, the PCR reads were re-called with MiXCR into one record per CDR3 protein. The sample has hundreds of thousands of distinct CDR3 sequences; 6.5% to 9% are singletons. The material was peripheral blood, obtained 360 days after TCRalphabeta/CD19-depleted stem cell transplant. The chain employs TRBV5-1 and TRBJ1-3, with D possibly matching TRBD1 (6 bases). This clonotype was sampled from a female patient aged 2-10 years who had a stem cell transplant for Fanconi anemia, so the T cells may come from the graft donor. The CDR3 region has the DNA TGCGCCAGCAGCTTGGATCCCAGGGACAACTCTGGAAACACCATATATTTT. This gives the protein CASSLDPRDNSGNTIYF.